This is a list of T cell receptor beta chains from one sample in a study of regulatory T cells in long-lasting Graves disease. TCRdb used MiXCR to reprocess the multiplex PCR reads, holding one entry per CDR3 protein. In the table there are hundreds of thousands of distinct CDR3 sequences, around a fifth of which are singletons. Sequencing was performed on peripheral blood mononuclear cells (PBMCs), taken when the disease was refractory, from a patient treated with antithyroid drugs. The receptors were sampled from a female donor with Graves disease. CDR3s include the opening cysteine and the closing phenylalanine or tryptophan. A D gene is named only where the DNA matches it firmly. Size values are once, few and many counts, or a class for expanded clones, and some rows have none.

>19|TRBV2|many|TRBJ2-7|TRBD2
CASSPQAHRGLAGEDEQYF
TGTGCCAGCAGTCCCCAGGCCCACAGGGGACTAGCGGGAGAGGACGAGCAGTACTTC
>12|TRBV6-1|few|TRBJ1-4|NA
CTSRPGNEKLFF
TGTACCAGCAGGCCAGGAAATGAAAAACTGTTTTTT
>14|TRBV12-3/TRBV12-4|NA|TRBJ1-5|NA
CASSPKISNQPQHF
TGTGCCAGCAGCCCCAAAATTAGCAATCAGCCCCAGCATTTT
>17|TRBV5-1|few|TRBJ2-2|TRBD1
CASSLAGQGYNTGELFF
TGCGCCAGCAGCTTGGCGGGACAGGGGTATAACACCGGGGAGCTGTTTTTT
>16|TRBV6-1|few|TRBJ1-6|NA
CASRPRDGQYNSPLHF
TGTGCCAGCAGACCCAGGGACGGCCAGTATAATTCACCCCTCCACTTT
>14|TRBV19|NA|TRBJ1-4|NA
CASSPEDSRQKLFF
TGTGCCAGTAGTCCTGAGGACAGTAGGCAGAAACTGTTTTTT
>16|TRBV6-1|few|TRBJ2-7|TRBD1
CASSGLTPGQGGEQYF
TGTGCCAGCAGTGGACTAACGCCGGGACAGGGGGGGGAGCAGTACTTC
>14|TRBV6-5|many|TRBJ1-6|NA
CASSYSGRNSPLHF
TGTGCCAGCAGTTACTCTGGCCGGAATTCACCCCTCCACTTT
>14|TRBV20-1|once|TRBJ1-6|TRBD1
CSARPGQGNSPLHF
TGCAGTGCTAGACCCGGACAGGGCAATTCACCCCTCCACTTT
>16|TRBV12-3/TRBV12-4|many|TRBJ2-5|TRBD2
CASSTRAGGPRETQYF
TGTGCCAGCAGTACACGAGCGGGAGGGCCCAGGGAGACCCAGTACTTC
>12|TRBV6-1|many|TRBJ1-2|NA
CASTSPAAGYTF
TGTGCCAGCACCAGCCCCGCGGCGGGCTACACCTTC
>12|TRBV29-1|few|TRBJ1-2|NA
CSVDASSYGYTF
TGCAGCGTTGACGCCAGTTCCTATGGCTACACCTTC
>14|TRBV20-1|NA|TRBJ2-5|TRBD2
CSARGLAGLETQYF
TGCAGTGCTAGAGGTCTAGCGGGGTTAGAGACCCAGTACTTC
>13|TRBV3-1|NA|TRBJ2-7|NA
CASSQDGGFEQYF
TGTGCCAGCAGCCAAGATGGGGGTTTCGAGCAGTACTTC
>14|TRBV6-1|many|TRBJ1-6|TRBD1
CASSEGTERSPLHF
TGTGCCAGCAGTGAGGGGACAGAACGGTCACCCCTCCACTTT
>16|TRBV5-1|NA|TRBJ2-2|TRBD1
CASSLVPGGETGELFF
TGCGCCAGCAGCTTGGTCCCAGGGGGTGAGACCGGGGAGCTGTTTTTT
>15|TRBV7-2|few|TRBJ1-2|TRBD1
CASSPSGDRGYGYTF
TGTGCCAGCAGCCCAAGTGGGGACAGGGGCTATGGCTACACCTTC
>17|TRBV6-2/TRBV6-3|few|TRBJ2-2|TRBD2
CASSYSRDYLNTGELFF
TGTGCCAGCAGTTACTCGAGGGACTACTTGAACACCGGGGAGCTGTTTTTT
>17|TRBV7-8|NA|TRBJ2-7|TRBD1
CGSSLSPEGQGTYEQYF
TGTGGCAGCAGCTTAAGTCCGGAGGGACAGGGGACCTACGAGCAGTACTTC
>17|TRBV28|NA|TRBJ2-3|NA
CASSGSGRLYSTDTQYF
TGTGCCAGCAGTGGCTCGGGACGACTCTATAGCACAGATACGCAGTATTTT
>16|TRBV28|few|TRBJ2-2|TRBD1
CASSLIWTGGTGELFF
TGTGCCAGCAGTTTGATCTGGACAGGAGGCACCGGGGAGCTGTTTTTT
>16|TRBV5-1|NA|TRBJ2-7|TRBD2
CASSLAPLAGSYEQYF
TGCGCCAGCAGCTTGGCCCCACTAGCGGGATCCTACGAGCAGTACTTC
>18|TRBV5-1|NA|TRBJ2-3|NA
CASSLGWAGARETDTQYF
TGCGCCAGCAGCTTAGGGTGGGCAGGGGCCCGTGAGACAGATACGCAGTATTTT
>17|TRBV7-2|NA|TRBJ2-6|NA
CASSSLGTTSGANVLTF
TGTGCCAGCAGCTCCTTAGGGACCACCTCTGGGGCCAACGTCCTGACTTTC
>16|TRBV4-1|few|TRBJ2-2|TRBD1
CASSQPYRGRTGELFF
TGCGCCAGCAGCCAACCATACAGGGGGCGGACCGGGGAGCTGTTTTTT
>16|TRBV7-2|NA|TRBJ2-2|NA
CASSLEASSVTGELFF
TGTGCCAGCAGCTTAGAAGCTAGCTCGGTTACCGGGGAGCTGTTTTTT
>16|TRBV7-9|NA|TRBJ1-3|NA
CASSNPGDGSGNTIYF
TGTGCCAGCAGCAACCCAGGGGATGGGTCTGGAAACACCATATATTTT
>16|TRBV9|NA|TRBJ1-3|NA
CASSVEGRLSGNTIYF
TGTGCCAGCAGCGTAGAGGGACGCCTCTCTGGAAACACCATATATTTT
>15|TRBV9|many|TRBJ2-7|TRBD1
CASSVAGTGNYEQYF
TGTGCCAGCAGCGTAGCCGGGACAGGAAACTACGAGCAGTACTTC
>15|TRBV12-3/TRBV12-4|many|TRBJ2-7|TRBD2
CASSAIAGGYYEQYF
TGTGCCAGCAGTGCGATAGCGGGGGGGTATTACGAGCAGTACTTC
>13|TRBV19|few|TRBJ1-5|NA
CASTLGGRQPQHF
TGTGCCAGTACCTTGGGGGGGCGGCAGCCCCAGCATTTT
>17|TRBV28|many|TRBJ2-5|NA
CASSLSSLGGGGKTQYF
TGTGCCAGCAGTTTATCATCATTGGGTGGGGGCGGGAAGACCCAGTACTTC
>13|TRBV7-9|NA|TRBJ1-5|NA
CASSTGFRQPQHF
TGTGCCAGCAGTACAGGGTTCCGGCAGCCCCAGCATTTT
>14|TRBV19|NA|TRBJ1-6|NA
CASSPAGGRSPLHF
TGTGCCTCTTCACCGGCGGGAGGTCGTTCACCCCTCCACTTT
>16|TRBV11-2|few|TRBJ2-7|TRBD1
CASSSNRGRVPYEQYF
TGTGCCAGCAGCTCGAACAGGGGGCGAGTGCCCTACGAGCAGTACTTC
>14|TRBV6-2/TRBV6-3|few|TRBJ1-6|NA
CASSYGVWRSPLHF
TGTGCCAGCAGTTACGGGGTTTGGCGTTCACCCCTCCACTTT
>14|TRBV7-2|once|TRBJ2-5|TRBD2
CASSLSSGKETQYF
TGTGCCAGCAGCTTGTCTAGCGGCAAAGAGACCCAGTACTTC
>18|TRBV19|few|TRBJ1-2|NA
CASSIFGSSGTGGYGYTF
TGTGCCAGTAGTATATTTGGGTCGTCGGGAACCGGCGGGTATGGCTACACCTTC
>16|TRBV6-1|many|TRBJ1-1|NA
CASRDAGTLGSTEAFF
TGTGCCAGCAGGGATGCTGGGACCTTAGGGAGCACTGAAGCTTTCTTT
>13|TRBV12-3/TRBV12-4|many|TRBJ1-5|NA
CASTTGVLQPQHF
TGTGCCAGCACTACTGGAGTCCTGCAGCCCCAGCATTTT